The clone carrying this T cell receptor beta chain was seen a handful of times. This sample was included in a study of T cells after yellow fever vaccination. One entry per CDR3 protein results from TCRdb running MiXCR on the 5' RACE reads. The data contain 120,000 or so distinct CDR3 sequences, under 9% of them singletons. V lost 3 bases, J lost 3 bases, and 5 bases lay in between. The length of the CDR3 is 12 residues. V is TRBV12-3 or TRBV12-4 and J is TRBJ1-1; no clear D. Source: CD8+ T cells sorted from PBMCs, taken on the day of the yellow fever booster vaccination. The receptor was derived from a man younger than 35 who received the YFV17D yellow fever vaccine. The CDR3 sequence is CASSFDYTEAFF. The CDR3 DNA sequence: TGTGCCAGCAGTTTTGATTACACTGAAGCTTTCTTT.